This TCR beta chain was observed in a study of T cell responses to AZD1222 COVID-19 vaccine. Notes on the study in general: Sampling captured repertoires only after the peak T cell response. Spike was spanned by vaccine-associated CD4 TCRs, with dominance at 160-218 and 743-854.

Trimming stripped 3 bases from V and 1 base from J, with 22 bases between. Germline V gene lookup returns CDR1 MDHEN and CDR2 SYDVKM. This CDR3 spans 18 amino acids. Profiled with immunoSEQ multiplex PCR; TCRdb holds only in-frame clones, not every one. There are roughly 80,000 clones in the sample; roughly 94% occur only once, and roughly 5.2% lies in the top ten. About this clone itself: Its antigen is undetermined.

Specimen: peripheral blood, collected on day 0 of AZD1222 vaccination. The genes are TRBV28 and TRBJ2-7, with D possibly TRBD1 on 6 matching bases. This clonotype was sampled from an adult in good health. The CDR3 sequence is CASSFPVTLGTLSYEQYF. DNA of the CDR3: TGTGCCAGCAGTTTCCCTGTTACACTCGGGACACTTTCCTACGAGCAGTACTTC.